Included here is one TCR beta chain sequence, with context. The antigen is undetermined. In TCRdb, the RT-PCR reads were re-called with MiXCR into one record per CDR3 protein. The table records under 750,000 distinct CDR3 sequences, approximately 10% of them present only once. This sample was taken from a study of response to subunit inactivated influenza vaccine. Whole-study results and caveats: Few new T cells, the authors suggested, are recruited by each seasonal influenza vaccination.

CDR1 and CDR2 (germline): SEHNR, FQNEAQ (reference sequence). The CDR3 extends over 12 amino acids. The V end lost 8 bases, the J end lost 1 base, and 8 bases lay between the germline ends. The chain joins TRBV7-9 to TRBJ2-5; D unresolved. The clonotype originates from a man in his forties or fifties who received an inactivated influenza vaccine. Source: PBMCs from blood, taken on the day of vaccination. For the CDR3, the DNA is TGTGCCAGCCTAGACTTCCAAGAGACCCAGTACTTC. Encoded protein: CASLDFQETQYF.